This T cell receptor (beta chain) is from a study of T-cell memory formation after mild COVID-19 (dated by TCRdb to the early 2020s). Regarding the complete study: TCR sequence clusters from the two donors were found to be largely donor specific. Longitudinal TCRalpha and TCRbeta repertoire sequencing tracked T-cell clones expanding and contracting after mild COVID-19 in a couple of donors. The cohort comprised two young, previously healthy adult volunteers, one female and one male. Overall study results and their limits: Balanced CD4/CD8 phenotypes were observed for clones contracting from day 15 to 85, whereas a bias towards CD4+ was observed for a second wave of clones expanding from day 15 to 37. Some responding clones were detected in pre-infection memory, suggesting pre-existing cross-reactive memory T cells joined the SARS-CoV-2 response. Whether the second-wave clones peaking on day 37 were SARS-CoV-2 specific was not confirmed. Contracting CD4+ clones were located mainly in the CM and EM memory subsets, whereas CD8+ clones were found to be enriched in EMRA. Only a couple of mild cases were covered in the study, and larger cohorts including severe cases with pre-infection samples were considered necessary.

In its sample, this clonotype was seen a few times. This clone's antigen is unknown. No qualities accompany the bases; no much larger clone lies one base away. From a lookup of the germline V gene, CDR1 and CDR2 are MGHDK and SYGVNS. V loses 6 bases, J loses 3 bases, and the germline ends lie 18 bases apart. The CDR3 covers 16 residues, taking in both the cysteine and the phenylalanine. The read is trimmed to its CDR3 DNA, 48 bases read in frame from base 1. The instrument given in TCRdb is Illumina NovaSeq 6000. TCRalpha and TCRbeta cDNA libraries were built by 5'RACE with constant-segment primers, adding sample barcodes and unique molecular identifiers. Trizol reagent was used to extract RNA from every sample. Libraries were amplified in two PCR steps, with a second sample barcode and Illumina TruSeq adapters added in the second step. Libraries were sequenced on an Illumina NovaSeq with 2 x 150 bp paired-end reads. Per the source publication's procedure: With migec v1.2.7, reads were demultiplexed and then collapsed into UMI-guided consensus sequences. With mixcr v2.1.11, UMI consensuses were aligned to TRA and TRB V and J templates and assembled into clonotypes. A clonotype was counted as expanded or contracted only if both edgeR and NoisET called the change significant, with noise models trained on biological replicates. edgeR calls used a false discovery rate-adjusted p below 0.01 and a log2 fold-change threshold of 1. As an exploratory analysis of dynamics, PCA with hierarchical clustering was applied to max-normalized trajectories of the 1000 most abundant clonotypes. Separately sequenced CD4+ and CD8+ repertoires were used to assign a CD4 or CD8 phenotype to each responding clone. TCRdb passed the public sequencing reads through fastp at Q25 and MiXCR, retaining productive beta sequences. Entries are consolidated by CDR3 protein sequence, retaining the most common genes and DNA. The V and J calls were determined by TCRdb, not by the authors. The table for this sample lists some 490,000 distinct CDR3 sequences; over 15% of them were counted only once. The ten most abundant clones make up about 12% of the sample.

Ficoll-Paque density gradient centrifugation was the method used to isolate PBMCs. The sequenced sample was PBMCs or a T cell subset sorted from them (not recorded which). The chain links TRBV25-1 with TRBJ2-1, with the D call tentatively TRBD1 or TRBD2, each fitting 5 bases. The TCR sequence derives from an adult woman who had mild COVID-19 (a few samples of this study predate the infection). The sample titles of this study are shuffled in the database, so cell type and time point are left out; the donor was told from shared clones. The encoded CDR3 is CASSVNSGRIYNEQFF. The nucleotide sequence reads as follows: TGTGCCAGCAGCGTGAATTCGGGACGGATCTACAATGAGCAGTTCTTC.